One sample yielded the 30 T cell receptor beta chains listed below, sequenced in a study of T cells after yellow fever vaccination. TCRdb called the 5' RACE reads again in MiXCR, with one record for every CDR3 protein. The repertoire consists of around 310,000 distinct CDR3 sequences, with roughly 4% occurring once and the leading ten covering 20% to 25%. The specimen was PBMCs, collected 5 days after the yellow fever booster vaccination. The source of these receptors is a man aged 18 to 29 who received the YFV17D yellow fever vaccine.

This clonotype appeared a few times. The V and J genes are TRBV27 and TRBJ1-6, with D perhaps matching TRBD1 (6 bases). The CDR3 has 17 residues. The V and J ends lost 7 bases and 0 bases respectively, with 16 bases between them. The germline V gene encodes CDR1 MNHEY and CDR2 SMNVEV (reference sequence). Written as DNA, the CDR3 is TGTGCCAGCAAAGCTACAGGGACCAGCTCCTATAATTCACCCCTCCACTTT. Translation gives CASKATGTSSYNSPLHF.

The chain carries TRBV27 and TRBJ1-2; TRBD1 aligns across 9 bases. From germline, CDR1 is MNHEY and CDR2 SMNVEV (reference sequence). This CDR3 region has 18 residues. V gave up 6 bases and J gave up 4 bases; unmatched junction bases: 18. CDR3 region: CASSLTGGAVEGPYGYTF. CDR3 in DNA: TGTGCCAGCAGCTTAACAGGGGGCGCGGTAGAAGGGCCCTATGGCTACACCTTC.

The chain links TRBV5-5 to TRBJ1-3, with TRBD1 matching over 7 bases. Germline loops: CDR1 SGHKS, CDR2 YYEKEE (reference sequence). The J segment lost 0 bases and the V segment lost 4 bases, leaving 4 bases of the junction unmatched. The CDR3 spans 15 residues. The CDR3 loop is CASSRDRSSGNTIYF. The CDR3 bases are TGTGCCAGCAGCCGGGACAGAAGCTCTGGAAACACCATATATTTT.

This clonotype was seen repeatedly, ten times or more. CDR3 region: CASSPHGGKQYF. The CDR3 nucleotides are TGTGCCAGCAGCCCACACGGGGGCAAGCAGTACTTC. The chain is built from TRBV6-5 and TRBJ2-7; D may correspond to TRBD1 or TRBD2 (6 bases each). Germline-derived CDR1 and CDR2 are MNHEY and SVGAGI. The CDR3 contains 12 residues. The V gene lost 6 bases and the J gene lost 8 bases, with 14 bases spanning the gap.

Ten or more counts support this clonotype. The chain uses TRBV5-1 and TRBJ1-2; D uncertain. Germline V gene lookup returns CDR1 SGHRS and CDR2 YFSETQ. The CDR3 extends over 11 amino acids. Trimming removed 4 bases from V and 5 bases from J, with 6 bases in between. CDR3 amino acids: CASSALYGYTF. CDR3 bases: TGCGCCAGCAGCGCCCTTTATGGCTACACCTTC.

The rearrangement joins TRBV5-1 to TRBJ2-5; 9 nucleotides align to TRBD1. V gave up 3 bases and J gave up 3 bases; unmatched junction bases: 6. CDR3 length: 15 residues. Germline CDR1 SGHRS, CDR2 YFSETQ. The CDR3 coding sequence is TGCGCCAGCAGCTCCCAGTGGACAGGGGAAGAGACCCAGTACTTC. This encodes CASSSQWTGEETQYF.

This clonotype has ten or more counts. This rearrangement joins TRBV12-3 or TRBV12-4 to TRBJ1-5, with D maybe TRBD1 (5 bases). Trimming left V 3 bases short and J 7 bases short, with 10 bases between. The CDR3 extends over 13 amino acids. The CDR3: CASSLAGFQPQHF. The CDR3 DNA reads as TGTGCCAGCAGTTTGGCAGGGTTCCAGCCCCAGCATTTT.

The chain combines TRBV6-1 with TRBJ1-1, with D possibly matching TRBD1 (6 bases). Trimming cost V 3 bases and J 1 base, with 18 bases left between them. CDR3 length: 17 amino acids. The germline gives CDR1 MNHNS, CDR2 SASEGT. In DNA form, the CDR3 reads TGTGCCAGCAGTGAGCCTTGGGACACCCGAGGGAACACTGAAGCTTTCTTT. Protein: CASSEPWDTRGNTEAFF.

This clonotype has ten or more counts. The chain uses TRBV7-8 and TRBJ2-4; TRBD2 might be the D (5 bases). CDR3 length equals 15 residues. Trimming left V 5 bases short and J 0 bases short, with 11 bases between. Germline CDR1 reads SGHVS; CDR2 reads FQNEAQ. The chain's CDR3 is CASSPLAGAKNIQYF. Written as DNA, the CDR3 is TGTGCCAGCAGCCCCTTGGCGGGAGCCAAAAACATTCAGTACTTC.

This clonotype has a count of ten or more. The V and J genes are TRBV7-3 and TRBJ2-2, with TRBD1 matching 8 bases. Germline V gene data show CDR1 as SGHTA and CDR2 as FQGTGA. The V and J ends lost 5 bases and 7 bases, in that order; junction bases with no gene match: 9. The CDR3 extends over 15 amino acids. The CDR3 region is CASSTARGLDGELFF. The CDR3, as DNA: TGTGCCAGCAGCACGGCCAGGGGGCTAGACGGGGAGCTGTTTTTT.

This clonotype was observed many times. The V call is TRBV27, the J call TRBJ2-7; tentatively, D is TRBD1 (6 bases). The V gene lost 6 bases and the J gene lost 6 bases, with 15 bases spanning the gap. The germline V gene encodes CDR1 MNHEY and CDR2 SMNVEV (reference sequence). The CDR3 has 13 amino acids. The CDR3 DNA reads TGTGCCAGCAGCCCACGGGACAAAGCCGAGCAGTACTTC. This sequence encodes CASSPRDKAEQYF.

In this sample, this clonotype turned up a few times. The rearrangement uses TRBV5-4 and TRBJ2-3, with D possibly matching TRBD2 (7 bases). Germline loops: CDR1 SGHNT, CDR2 YYREEE (reference sequence). The CDR3 sequence is 15 residues long. The V end was cut by 3 bases, the J end by 1 base, with 12 bases between. This CDR3 is CASSSEGGRTDTQYF. The DNA for the CDR3 is TGTGCCAGCAGCTCGGAGGGGGGGCGCACAGATACGCAGTATTTT.

This clonotype was detected a few times. The chain combines TRBV7-9 with TRBJ1-2; TRBD1 agrees at 8 bases. The CDR3 extends over 14 amino acids. Trimming took 5 bases from V and 10 from J; bases not matched to a gene: 12. Germline CDR1 and CDR2: SEHNR and FQNEAQ (reference sequence). DNA for the CDR3: TGTGCCAGCAGCGCCCCGGGACAGGTTTTAGACTACACCTTC. Translation: CASSAPGQVLDYTF. Looking up the rest from reference TRBV7-9 and TRBJ1-2 gives the full variable domain: DTGVSQNPRHKITKRGQNVTFRCDPISEHNRLYWYRQTLGQGPEFLTYFQNEAQLEKSRLLSDRFSAERPKGSFSTLEIQRTEQGDSAMYLCASSAPGQVLDYTFGSGTRLTVV.

This clonotype was counted between two and nine times. V usage is TRBV5-8 and J usage is TRBJ1-2; maybe TRBD1 (6 bases). The V and J ends lost 0 bases and 4 bases respectively, with 10 bases between them. The CDR3 covers 14 residues. Looked up from germline, CDR1 is SGHTS and CDR2 is YDEGEE. CDR3 nucleotide sequence: TGTGCCAGCAGCTTGGGACAGGAGGGCTATGGCTACACCTTC. Its protein is CASSLGQEGYGYTF.

This clonotype has only a few counts. The rearrangement uses TRBV20-1 and TRBJ2-7; TRBD1 or TRBD2 may be the D gene (6 bases each). Germline V CDR1 and CDR2: DFQATT, SNEGSKA (reference sequence). This CDR3 is 14 amino acids long. The ends were cut back, 1 base at V and 6 bases at J, with 16 bases in the middle. CDR3 residues: CSARASLGGSEQYF. As DNA, the CDR3 is TGCAGTGCTAGAGCCTCCTTGGGGGGCAGCGAGCAGTACTTC.

This clonotype appeared a few times. This chain joins TRBV20-1 and TRBJ1-4; no firm D call. V lost 1 base to trimming and J lost 5 bases, with 14 bases between them. In germline, CDR1 is DFQATT, CDR2 SNEGSKA (reference sequence). CDR3 length: 15 amino acids. CDR3 region: CSARGAAGRNEKLFF. As DNA, the CDR3 is TGCAGTGCTAGAGGGGCCGCAGGTCGAAATGAAAAACTGTTTTTT.

This clonotype was picked up a small number of times. The chain recombines TRBV18 with TRBJ2-1; no clear D gene. Between the trimmed V and J ends, which lost 0 bases and 9 bases, there was a span of 6 bases. Per the germline V gene, CDR1 is KGHSH and CDR2 is LQKENI. This CDR3 comprises 12 residues. CDR3 DNA: TGTGCCAGCTCACCACCGCACGGTGAGCAGTTCTTC. Protein: CASSPPHGEQFF.

The gene calls are TRBV5-1 and TRBJ2-7, with D possibly matching TRBD2 (5 bases). The CDR3 has 15 residues. From germline, CDR1 is SGHRS and CDR2 YFSETQ. Deletions cut 2 bases from V and 4 bases from J, with 16 bases between. The CDR3 is CASSFPGRGMYEQYF. The CDR3 coding sequence is TGCGCCAGCAGCTTCCCGGGCCGGGGTATGTACGAGCAGTACTTC.

This clonotype was counted at least ten times. The chain employs TRBV14 and TRBJ2-5; 9 nucleotides line up with TRBD1. This CDR3 is built from 15 residues. With V trimmed by 0 bases and J by 4 bases, 3 bases remained unmatched. The germline V gene has CDR1 SGHDN and CDR2 FVKESK. CDR3 bases: TGTGCCAGCAGCCAAGATGGGACAGGGCGAGAGACCCAGTACTTC. Its protein product is CASSQDGTGRETQYF.

This clonotype was picked up a small number of times. The chain is built from TRBV7-3 and TRBJ1-6; no clear D gene. Germline V gene sequence: CDR1 SGHTA, CDR2 FQGTGA. CDR3 length: 13 amino acids. Trimming pared 5 bases from V and 7 bases from J, leaving 9 bases between. The CDR3 loop reads CASSREFNSPLHF. The CDR3 DNA sequence: TGTGCCAGCAGCCGTGAATTCAATTCACCCCTCCACTTT. Combining the CDR3 with reference TRBV7-3 and TRBJ1-6 gives the whole variable domain GAGVSQTPSNKVTEKGKYVELRCDPISGHTALYWYRQSLGQGPEFLIYFQGTGAADDSGLPNDRFFAVRPEGSVSTLKIQRTERGDSAVYLCASSREFNSPLHFGNGTRLTVT.

This clonotype has more than one count but fewer than ten. The chain recombines TRBV11-3 with TRBJ2-2, with 8 bases matching TRBD2. CDR3 length: 14 amino acids. The germline gives CDR1 SGHNT, CDR2 YENEEA. The trim removed 8 bases at V and 1 base at J, leaving 3 bases unmatched. The CDR3 sequence: CASRGGLNTGELFF. DNA for the CDR3: TGTGCCAGCCGGGGGGGGTTGAACACCGGGGAGCTGTTTTTT.

In this sample, this clonotype turned up many times. The chain links TRBV5-1 to TRBJ2-7; 7 bases fit TRBD1. This CDR3 has 14 residues. Germline loops: CDR1 SGHRS, CDR2 YFSETQ. V lost 0 bases and J lost 3; bases outside the gene matches: 3. The CDR3 DNA sequence: TGCGCCAGCAGCTTGGGGACAGGCGTCTACGAGCAGTACGTC. Translated: CASSLGTGVYEQYV.

The table lists this clonotype with many counts. The rearrangement uses TRBV7-6 and TRBJ1-5; no reliable D call. CDR3 length: 13 amino acids. The V end was cut by 4 bases, the J end by 6 bases, with 10 bases between. CDR1 SGHVS and CDR2 FNYEAQ come from the germline V gene. CDR3 nucleotide sequence: TGTGCCAGCAGCTCCAACGAGGGTCAGCCCCAGCATTTT. This codes for CASSSNEGQPQHF. Supplemented by reference TRBV7-6 and TRBJ1-5, the full variable domain reads GAGVSQSPRYKVTKRGQDVALRCDPISGHVSLYWYRQALGQGPEFLTYFNYEAQQDKSGLPNDRFSAERPEGSISTLTIQRTEQRDSAMYRCASSSNEGQPQHFGDGTRLSIL.

The chain joins TRBV23-1 to TRBJ2-2; TRBD1 is a possible D gene (6 bases). TRBV23-1 is known as an ORF, though its function is uncertain. V was shortened by 8 bases and J by 0 bases, with 16 bases between the two germline ends. The CDR3 spans 16 residues. The CDR3 loop reads CASAFERTANTGELFF. In DNA, the CDR3 is TGCGCCAGCGCGTTCGAGCGGACAGCGAACACCGGGGAGCTGTTTTTT.

This clonotype has more than one count but fewer than ten. The rearrangement joins TRBV5-4 to TRBJ2-5; D is ambiguous. With 2 bases removed from V and 5 bases from J, the gap between germline ends came to 10 bases. CDR3 length equals 13 residues. Germline V lookup: CDR1 SGHNT, CDR2 YYREEE (reference sequence). The CDR3 reads CASSFEVWETQYF. The CDR3 DNA sequence: TGTGCCAGCAGCTTCGAAGTATGGGAGACCCAGTACTTC.

The sample holds a few counts of this clonotype. The CDR3 region has the DNA TGTGCCAGCAGCCAAGGTTACAGGGAAGGGTACGGCTACACCTTC. Its translation is CASSQGYREGYGYTF. The chain recombines TRBV3-1 with TRBJ1-2, with a possible D match to TRBD1 (6 bases). This CDR3 has 15 amino acids. CDR1 is LGHDT and CDR2 is YNNKEL in the germline V gene (reference sequence). Trimming took 1 base from V and 8 from J, leaving 17 bases between them. The whole variable domain, remainder taken from reference TRBV3-1 and TRBJ1-2, is DTAVSQTPKYLVTQMGNDKSIKCEQNLGHDTMYWYKQDSKKFLKIMFSYNNKELIINETVPNRFSPKSPDKAHLNLHINSLELGDSAVYFCASSQGYREGYGYTFGSGTRLTVV.

The sample holds many counts of this clonotype. The chain recombines TRBV5-4 with TRBJ2-1; 12 positions agree with TRBD2. V lost 6 bases, J lost 5 bases, and 3 bases stayed unmatched. In germline, CDR1 is SGHNT, CDR2 YYREEE (reference sequence). The CDR3 loop spans 14 amino acids. CDR3 bases: TGTGCCAGCATTGGACTAGCGGGGAACAATGAGCAGTTCTTC. This encodes CASIGLAGNNEQFF.

The sample holds a few counts of this clonotype. This chain connects TRBV7-8 to TRBJ2-5; TRBD2 agrees at 7 bases. Germline V gene sequence: CDR1 SGHVS, CDR2 FQNEAQ. Trimming at V came to 2 bases and at J to 4 bases, leaving 7 bases not matched to a gene. CDR3 length: 15 amino acids. The CDR3 reads CASSLWEGPGETQYF. CDR3 sequence (DNA): TGTGCCAGCAGCTTATGGGAGGGGCCGGGAGAGACCCAGTACTTC.

The V call is TRBV7-2, the J call TRBJ2-7, with TRBD2 as a possible D gene (5 bases). Trimming stripped 1 base from V and 7 bases from J, with 17 bases between. This CDR3 contains 15 residues. CDR1 is SGHTA, CDR2 FQGNSA, per germline. The CDR3 DNA follows: TGTGCCAGCAGCTTAGATTTTTCGGCGGGCCGGGAGCAGTACTTC. Residues: CASSLDFSAGREQYF.

V and J are TRBV2 and TRBJ2-1; 7 bases are shared with TRBD2. Unmatched junction bases numbered 1, after V lost 6 bases and J lost 2 bases. Per the germline V gene, CDR1 is SNHLY and CDR2 is FYNNEI. This CDR3 region has 13 residues. The CDR3 protein is CASRTSPYNEQFF. For the CDR3, the DNA is TGTGCCAGCAGGACTAGCCCCTACAATGAGCAGTTCTTC.